Sequencing of this T cell receptor beta chain was carried out in a study of blood T cell repertoires in COVID-19. Study-level information: There were acute and convalescent COVID-19 samples, and they came from the United States, Italy and Spain. T cells, B-cell-depleted T cells, or PBMCs provided the cDNA or gDNA that served as material.

This clone was detected only a few times. This CDR3 comprises 16 residues. Losses at the gene ends were 4 bases for V and 0 bases for J; bases not matched to a gene: 10. Germline CDR1 reads SGHDT; CDR2 reads YYEEEE. Source study methods: Cell counts per sample came from amplifying reference gene primers. Some clones are missing from TCRdb's copy, which holds only in-frame ones; the method was immunoSEQ multiplex PCR. Clone size and V and J calls were adopted from that table, with D and trimming inferred from the DNA. Counted here are about 250,000 clones, about 80% occurring once; the ten biggest clones make up about 9%.

The sequence was obtained from a man aged 80 or over with acute or convalescent COVID-19. What was sequenced was peripheral blood. The rearrangement uses TRBV5-6 and TRBJ2-7; 7 positions match TRBD2. The CDR3 DNA is TGTGCCAGCAGCCCCGTCGGGAGGCCCCGCTCCTACGAGCAGTACTTC. Translated: CASSPVGRPRSYEQYF.